Presented here are 9 T cell receptor beta chains from one specimen sequenced in a study of cytomegalovirus exposure and HLA in healthy donors. PCR amplification relied on 60 Vbeta primers (plus 13 Jbeta primers). Sequencing was performed with immunoSEQ multiplex PCR; in TCRdb, only in-frame clones are kept and a portion is missing. Among about 120,000 clones listed, approximately 80% were seen once. The specimen was PBMCs. The receptor set was obtained from a man aged 18 to 35 in good health and CMV-seropositive.

This chain links TRBV7-9 with TRBJ2-7, with TRBD1 matching 12 bases. Germline-derived CDR1 and CDR2 are SEHNR and FQNEAQ (reference sequence). The J segment lost 5 bases and the V segment lost 3 bases, leaving 2 bases of the junction unmatched. CDR3 size: 14 residues. The CDR3 DNA is TGTGCCAGCAGCTTGGGGACAGGGGGCCACGAGCAGTACTTC. Protein product: CASSLGTGGHEQYF. Complete variable domain (other parts from reference TRBV7-9 and TRBJ2-7): DTGVSQNPRHKITKRGQNVTFRCDPISEHNRLYWYRQTLGQGPEFLTYFQNEAQLEKSRLLSDRFSAERPKGSFSTLEIQRTEQGDSAMYLCASSLGTGGHEQYFGPGTRLTVT.

This chain joins TRBV11-2 and TRBJ1-5; TRBD1 is a possible D gene (6 bases). The CDR3 is 14 amino acids. The V gene lost 5 bases and the J gene lost 7 bases, with 15 bases spanning the gap. Germline assignment: CDR1 SGHAT and CDR2 FQNNGV. The CDR3 loop reads CASSPQGLGQPQHF. Here the CDR3 DNA reads TGTGCCAGCAGCCCACAGGGTCTTGGCCAGCCCCAGCATTTT.

The gene calls are TRBV6-4 and TRBJ2-1, with 11 bases aligning to TRBD2. This CDR3 spans 15 amino acids. The V gene's germline CDR1 is MRHNA and CDR2 SNTAGT. The ends lost 2 bases at V and 4 bases at J; junction bases unmatched: 1. For the CDR3, the DNA is TGTGCCAGCAGTGACCTAGCGGGGGGTTACAATGAGCAGTTCTTC. Its translation: CASSDLAGGYNEQFF.

CDR3 protein: CAIRSRGSGDDSYNEQFF. The CDR3 DNA is TGTGCCATCAGGAGCAGGGGTAGCGGGGACGACTCCTACAATGAGCAGTTCTTC. This rearrangement joins TRBV10-3 to TRBJ2-1, with 8 nucleotides matching TRBD2. Germline lookup yields CDR1 ENHRY and CDR2 SYGVKD. J lost 0 bases, V lost 6 bases, and 13 bases had no gene match. The CDR3 loop spans 18 amino acids.

This chain links TRBV7-3 with TRBJ2-2, with 8 bases matching TRBD2. In germline, CDR1 is SGHTA, CDR2 FQGTGA. The CDR3 runs to 16 residues. V shed 5 bases, J shed 5 bases, and the junction held 10 bases outside the gene matches. The CDR3 sequence: CASSPVAGSYTGELFF. Here the CDR3 DNA reads TGTGCCAGCAGCCCGGTAGCGGGAAGTTATACCGGGGAGCTGTTTTTT.

This CDR3 is CASSLIDRGYGYTF. The CDR3 DNA reads TGTGCCAGCAGCCTAATCGACAGGGGGTATGGCTACACCTTC. The genes are TRBV5-6 and TRBJ1-2, with TRBD1 matching over 9 bases. V was pared by 4 bases and J by 5 bases, with 6 bases of the junction left unmatched. Per germline, CDR1 SGHDT and CDR2 YYEEEE. CDR3 length equals 14 residues.

The J gene is TRBJ2-1, the V gene TRBV5-1; 7 nucleotides align to TRBD2. The V segment lost 0 bases and the J segment 0 bases; nucleotides outside the gene matches: 6. This CDR3 region has 17 residues. Germline-derived CDR1 and CDR2 are SGHRS and YFSETQ. CDR3 in DNA: TGCGCCAGCAGCTTGGTCTTGGGGGGGTCCTCCTACAATGAGCAGTTCTTC. This sequence encodes CASSLVLGGSSYNEQFF.

Only one count was recorded for this clone. V is TRBV5-1 and J is TRBJ2-5; D may be TRBD2 (5 bases). This CDR3 has 14 amino acids. V lost 0 bases to trimming and J lost 5 bases, with 11 bases between them. Germline V gene sequence: CDR1 SGHRS, CDR2 YFSETQ. The CDR3 is CASSLGTVGETQYF. In DNA, the CDR3 is TGCGCCAGCAGCTTGGGGACTGTCGGGGAGACCCAGTACTTC.

This chain joins TRBV29-1 and TRBJ1-2; D is uncertain. CDR3 length equals 12 residues. V was trimmed by 4 bases and J by 7 bases, leaving 13 bases between them. Germline V gene sequence: CDR1 SQVTM, CDR2 ANQGSEA. The CDR3 region has the DNA TGCAGCGTTGTCGGAGGTACCGGTGGCTACACCTTC. This gives the protein CSVVGGTGGYTF.